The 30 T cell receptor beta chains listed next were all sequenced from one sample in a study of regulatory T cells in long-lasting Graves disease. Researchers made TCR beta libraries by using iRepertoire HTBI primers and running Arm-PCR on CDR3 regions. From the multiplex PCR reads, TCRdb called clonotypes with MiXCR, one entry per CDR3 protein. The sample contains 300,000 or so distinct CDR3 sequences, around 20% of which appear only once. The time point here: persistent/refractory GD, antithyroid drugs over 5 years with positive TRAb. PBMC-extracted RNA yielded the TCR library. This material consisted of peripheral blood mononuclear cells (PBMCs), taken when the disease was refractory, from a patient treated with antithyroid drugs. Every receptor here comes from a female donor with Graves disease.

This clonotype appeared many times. DNA for the CDR3: TGTGCCAGCAGTTCATACACAGAGGCTAACTATGGCTACACCTTC. Translating it yields CASSSYTEANYGYTF. This chain joins TRBV28 and TRBJ1-2; no firm D call. Trimming removed 4 bases at V and 0 bases at J, with 12 bases between. This CDR3 contains 15 residues. Germline values: CDR1 MDHEN, CDR2 SYDVKM.

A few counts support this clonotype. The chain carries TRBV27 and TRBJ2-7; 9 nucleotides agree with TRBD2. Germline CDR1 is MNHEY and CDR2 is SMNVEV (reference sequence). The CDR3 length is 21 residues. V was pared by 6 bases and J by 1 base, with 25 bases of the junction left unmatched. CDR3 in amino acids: CASSYAGTLAGLRGGSYEQYF. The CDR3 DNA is TGTGCCAGCAGCTACGCCGGAACCCTAGCGGGGCTTAGGGGAGGGTCCTACGAGCAGTACTTC.

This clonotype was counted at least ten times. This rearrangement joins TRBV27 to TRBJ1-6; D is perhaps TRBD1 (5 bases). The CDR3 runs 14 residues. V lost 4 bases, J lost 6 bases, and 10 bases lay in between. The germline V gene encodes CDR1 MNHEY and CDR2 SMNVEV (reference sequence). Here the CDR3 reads CASSSRQTNSPLHF. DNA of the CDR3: TGTGCCAGCAGTTCCAGACAGACTAATTCACCCCTCCACTTT.

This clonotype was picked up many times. CDR3 region: CASTDLETQYF. In DNA, the CDR3 is TGTGCCAGCACCGACCTGGAGACCCAGTACTTC. The V and J genes are TRBV12-3 or TRBV12-4 and TRBJ2-5; D unresolved. V lost 7 bases to trimming and J lost 5 bases, with 8 bases between them. The CDR3 consists of 11 residues.

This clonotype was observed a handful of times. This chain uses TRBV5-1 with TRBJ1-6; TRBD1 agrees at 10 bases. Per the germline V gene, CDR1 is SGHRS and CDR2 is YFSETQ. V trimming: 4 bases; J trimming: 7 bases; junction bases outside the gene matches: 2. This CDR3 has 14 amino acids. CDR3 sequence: CASSVGQGNSPLHF. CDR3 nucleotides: TGCGCCAGCAGCGTGGGACAGGGGAATTCACCCCTCCACTTT.

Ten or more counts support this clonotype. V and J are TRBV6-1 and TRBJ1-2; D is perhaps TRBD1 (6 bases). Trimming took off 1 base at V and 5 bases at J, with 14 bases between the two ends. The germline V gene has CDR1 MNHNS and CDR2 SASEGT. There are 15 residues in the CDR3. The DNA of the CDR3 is TGTGCCAGCAGTGAAGAAAACAGGGAGGGGTATGGCTACACCTTC. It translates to CASSEENREGYGYTF.

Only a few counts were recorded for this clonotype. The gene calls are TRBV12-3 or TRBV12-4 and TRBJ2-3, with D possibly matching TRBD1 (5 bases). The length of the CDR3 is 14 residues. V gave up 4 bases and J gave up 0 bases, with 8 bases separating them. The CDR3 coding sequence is TGTGCCAGCAGTTGGGGCTTGAGCACAGATACGCAGTATTTT. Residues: CASSWGLSTDTQYF.

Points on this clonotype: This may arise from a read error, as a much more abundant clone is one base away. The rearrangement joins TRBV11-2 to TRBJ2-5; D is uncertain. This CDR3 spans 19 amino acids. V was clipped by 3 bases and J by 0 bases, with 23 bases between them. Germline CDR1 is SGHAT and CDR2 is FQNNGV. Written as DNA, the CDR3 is TGTGCCAGCAGCTTGCCCCGGGCCCCCGACAAGGACCACCAAGAGACCCAGTACTTC. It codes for CASSLPRAPDKDHQETQYF.

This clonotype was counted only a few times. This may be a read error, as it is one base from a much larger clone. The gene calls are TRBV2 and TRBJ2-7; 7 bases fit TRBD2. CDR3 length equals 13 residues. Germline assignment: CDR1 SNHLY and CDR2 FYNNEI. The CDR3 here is CASSGQGTNERYF. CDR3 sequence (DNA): TGTGCCAGCAGTGGACAAGGGACTAACGAGCGGTACTTC.

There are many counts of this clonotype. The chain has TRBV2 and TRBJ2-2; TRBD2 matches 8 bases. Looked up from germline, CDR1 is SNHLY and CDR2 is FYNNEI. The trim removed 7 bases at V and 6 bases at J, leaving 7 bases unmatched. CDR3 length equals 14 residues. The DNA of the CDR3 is TGTGCCAGCACCGGGACTAGGGGGTCCGGGGAGCTGTTTTTT. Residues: CASTGTRGSGELFF. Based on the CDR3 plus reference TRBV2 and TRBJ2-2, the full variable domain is EPEVTQTPSHQVTQMGQEVILRCVPISNHLYFYWYRQILGQKVEFLVSFYNNEISEKSEIFDDQFSVERPDGSNFTLKIRSTKLEDSAMYFCASTGTRGSGELFFGEGSRLTVL.

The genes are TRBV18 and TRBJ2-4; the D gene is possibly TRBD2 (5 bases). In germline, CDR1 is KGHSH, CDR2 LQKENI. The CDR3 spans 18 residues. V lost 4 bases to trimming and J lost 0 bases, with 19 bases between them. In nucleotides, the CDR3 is TGTGCCAGCTCACAAGCGACACTAGGGCCACTAGCCAAAAACATTCAGTACTTC. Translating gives CASSQATLGPLAKNIQYF.

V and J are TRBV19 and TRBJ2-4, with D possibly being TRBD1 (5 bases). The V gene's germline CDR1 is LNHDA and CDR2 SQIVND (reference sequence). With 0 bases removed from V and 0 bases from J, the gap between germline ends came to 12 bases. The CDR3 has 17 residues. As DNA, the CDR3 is TGTGCCAGTAGTATAGATGGCAGGGAACTAGCCAAAAACATTCAGTACTTC. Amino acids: CASSIDGRELAKNIQYF.

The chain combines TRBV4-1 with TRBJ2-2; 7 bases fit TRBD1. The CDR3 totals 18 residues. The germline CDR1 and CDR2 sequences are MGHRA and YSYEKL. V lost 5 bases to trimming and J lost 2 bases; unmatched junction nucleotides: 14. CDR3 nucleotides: TGCGCCAGCAGCACACGCAATAGGGGGCGGCAAAACACCGGGGAGCTGTTTTTT. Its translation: CASSTRNRGRQNTGELFF.

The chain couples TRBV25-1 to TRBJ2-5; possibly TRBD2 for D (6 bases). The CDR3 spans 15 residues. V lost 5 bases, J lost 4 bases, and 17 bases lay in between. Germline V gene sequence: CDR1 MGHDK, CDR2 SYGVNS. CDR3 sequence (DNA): TGTGCCAGCAGTCCGGTCGGGGGAGGAATAGAGACCCAGTACTTC. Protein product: CASSPVGGGIETQYF.

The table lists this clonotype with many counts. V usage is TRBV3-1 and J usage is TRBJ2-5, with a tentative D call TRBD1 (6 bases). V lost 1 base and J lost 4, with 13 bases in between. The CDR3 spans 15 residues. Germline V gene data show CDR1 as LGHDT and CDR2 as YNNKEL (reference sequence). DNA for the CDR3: TGTGCCAGCAGCCAAGTGGGACACCGCCGAGAGACCCAGTACTTC. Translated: CASSQVGHRRETQYF.

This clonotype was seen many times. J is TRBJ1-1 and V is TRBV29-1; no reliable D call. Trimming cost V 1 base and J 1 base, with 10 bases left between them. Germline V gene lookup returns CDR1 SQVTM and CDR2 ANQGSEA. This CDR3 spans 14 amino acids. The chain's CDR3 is CSVEGVGSNTEAFF. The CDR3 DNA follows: TGCAGCGTTGAAGGTGTAGGGTCGAACACTGAAGCTTTCTTT.

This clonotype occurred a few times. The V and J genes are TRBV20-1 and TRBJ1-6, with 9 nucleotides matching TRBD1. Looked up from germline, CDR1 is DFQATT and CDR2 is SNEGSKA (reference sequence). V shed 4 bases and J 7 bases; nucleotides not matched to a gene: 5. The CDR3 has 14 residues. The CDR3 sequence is CSATLTGGNSPLHF. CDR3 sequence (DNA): TGCAGTGCTACCCTGACAGGGGGGAATTCACCCCTCCACTTT.

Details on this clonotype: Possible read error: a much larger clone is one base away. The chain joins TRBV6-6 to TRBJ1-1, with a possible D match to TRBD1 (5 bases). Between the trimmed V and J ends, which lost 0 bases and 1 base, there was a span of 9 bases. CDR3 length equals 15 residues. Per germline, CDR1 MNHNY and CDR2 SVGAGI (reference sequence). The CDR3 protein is CASSYSRGRNTEAFF. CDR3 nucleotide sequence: TGTGCCAGCAGTTACTCGCGGGGGAGGAACACTGAAGCTTTCTTT.

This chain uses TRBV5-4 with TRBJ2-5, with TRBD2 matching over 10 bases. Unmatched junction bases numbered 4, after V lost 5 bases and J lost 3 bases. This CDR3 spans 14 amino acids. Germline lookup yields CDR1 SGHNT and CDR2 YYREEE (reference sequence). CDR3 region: CASRLAGVEETQYF. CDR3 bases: TGTGCCAGCAGGCTAGCGGGGGTTGAAGAGACCCAGTACTTC.

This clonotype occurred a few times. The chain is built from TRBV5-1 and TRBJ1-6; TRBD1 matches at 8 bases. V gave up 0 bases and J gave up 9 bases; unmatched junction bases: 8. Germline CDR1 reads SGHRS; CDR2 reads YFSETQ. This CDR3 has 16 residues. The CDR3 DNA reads TGCGCCAGCAGCTTGGACAGGGGGATCGGGACTTCACCCCTCCACTTT. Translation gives CASSLDRGIGTSPLHF.

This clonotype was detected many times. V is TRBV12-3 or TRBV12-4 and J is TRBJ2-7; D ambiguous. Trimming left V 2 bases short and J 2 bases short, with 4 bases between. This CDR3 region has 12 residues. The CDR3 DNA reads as TGTGCCAGCAGTTTAAGAACCTACGAGCAGTACTTC. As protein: CASSLRTYEQYF.

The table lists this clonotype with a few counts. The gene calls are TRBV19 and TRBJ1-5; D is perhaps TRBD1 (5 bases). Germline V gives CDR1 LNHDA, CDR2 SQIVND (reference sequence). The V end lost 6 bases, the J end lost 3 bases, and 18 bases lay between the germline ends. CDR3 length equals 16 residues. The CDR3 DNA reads TGTGCCAGTAGGAAGGGGATGGAGGGGTACAATCAGCCCCAGCATTTT. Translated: CASRKGMEGYNQPQHF.

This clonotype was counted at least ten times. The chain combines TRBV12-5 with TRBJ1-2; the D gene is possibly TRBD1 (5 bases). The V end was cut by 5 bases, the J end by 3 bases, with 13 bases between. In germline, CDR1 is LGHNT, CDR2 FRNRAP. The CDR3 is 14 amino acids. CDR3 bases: TGTGCTAGTGGTCCCAGGGACGGGTACTATGGCTACACCTTC. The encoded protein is CASGPRDGYYGYTF.

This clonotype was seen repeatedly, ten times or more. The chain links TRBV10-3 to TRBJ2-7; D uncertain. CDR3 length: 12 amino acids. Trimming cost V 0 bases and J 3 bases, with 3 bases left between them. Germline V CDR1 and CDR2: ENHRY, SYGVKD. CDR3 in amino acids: CAISESRYEQYF. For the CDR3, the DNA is TGTGCCATCAGTGAGTCCCGCTACGAGCAGTACTTC.

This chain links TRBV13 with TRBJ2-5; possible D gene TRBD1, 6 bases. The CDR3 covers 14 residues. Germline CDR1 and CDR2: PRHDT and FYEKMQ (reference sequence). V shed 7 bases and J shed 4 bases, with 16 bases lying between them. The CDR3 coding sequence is TGTGCCAGCATGAGGGGGAATAGTAGAGAGACCCAGTACTTC. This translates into CASMRGNSRETQYF.

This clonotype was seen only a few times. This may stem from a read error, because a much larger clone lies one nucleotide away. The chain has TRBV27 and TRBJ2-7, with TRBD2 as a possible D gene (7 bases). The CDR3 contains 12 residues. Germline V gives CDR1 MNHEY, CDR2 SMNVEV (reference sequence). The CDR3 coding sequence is TGTGCCAGCAGCAACAGGGACTACGAGCAGCACTTC. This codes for CASSNRDYEQHF.

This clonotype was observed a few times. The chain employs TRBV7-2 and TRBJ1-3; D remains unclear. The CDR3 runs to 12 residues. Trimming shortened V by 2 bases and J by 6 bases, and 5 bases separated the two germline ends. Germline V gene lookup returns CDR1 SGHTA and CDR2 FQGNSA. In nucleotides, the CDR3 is TGTGCCAGCAGCTTACAACCAAACACCATATATTTT. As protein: CASSLQPNTIYF.

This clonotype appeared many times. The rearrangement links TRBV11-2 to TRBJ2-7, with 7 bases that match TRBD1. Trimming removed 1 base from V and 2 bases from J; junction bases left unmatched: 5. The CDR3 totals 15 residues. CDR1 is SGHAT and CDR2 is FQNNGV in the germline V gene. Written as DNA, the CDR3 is TGTGCCAGCAGCTTAGGTGGGACAGCTGCCTACGAGCAGTACTTC. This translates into CASSLGGTAAYEQYF.

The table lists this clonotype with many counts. The CDR3 protein is CASSYSGATGSNYGYTF. CDR3 nucleotides: TGTGCCAGCAGTTACTCAGGGGCGACAGGGAGTAACTATGGCTACACCTTC. The chain couples TRBV6-5 to TRBJ1-2, with 7 positions matching TRBD1. Germline CDR1 reads MNHEY; CDR2 reads SVGAGI. This CDR3 spans 17 amino acids. With V trimmed by 0 bases and J by 1 base, 8 bases remained unmatched.

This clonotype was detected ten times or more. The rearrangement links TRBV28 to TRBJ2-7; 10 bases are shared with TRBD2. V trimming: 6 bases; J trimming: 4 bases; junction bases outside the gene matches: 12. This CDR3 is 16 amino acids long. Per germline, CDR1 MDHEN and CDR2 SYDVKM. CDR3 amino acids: CASSTARTSGVYEQYF. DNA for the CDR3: TGTGCCAGCAGCACAGCCCGTACTAGCGGGGTATACGAGCAGTACTTC.